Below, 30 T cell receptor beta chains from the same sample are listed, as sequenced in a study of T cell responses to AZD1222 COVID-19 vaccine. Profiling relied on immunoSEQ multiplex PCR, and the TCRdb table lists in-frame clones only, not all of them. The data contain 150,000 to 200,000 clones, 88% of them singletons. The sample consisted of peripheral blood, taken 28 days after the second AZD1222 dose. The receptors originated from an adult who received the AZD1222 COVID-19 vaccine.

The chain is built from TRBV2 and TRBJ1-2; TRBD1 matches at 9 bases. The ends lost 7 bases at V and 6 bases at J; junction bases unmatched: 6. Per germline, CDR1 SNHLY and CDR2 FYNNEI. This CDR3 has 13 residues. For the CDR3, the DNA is TGTGCCAGCACTACCTGGACAGGGGATGGCTACACCTTC. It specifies CASTTWTGDGYTF.

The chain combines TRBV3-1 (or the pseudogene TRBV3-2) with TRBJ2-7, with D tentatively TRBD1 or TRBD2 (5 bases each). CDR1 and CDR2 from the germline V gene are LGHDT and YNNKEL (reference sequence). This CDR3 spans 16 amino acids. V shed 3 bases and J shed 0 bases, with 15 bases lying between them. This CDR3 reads CASSHWAGALSYEQYF. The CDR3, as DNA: TGTGCCAGCAGCCATTGGGCCGGGGCCCTCTCCTACGAGCAGTACTTC.

The CDR3 reads CASSYLVLGMNTEAFF. Here the CDR3 DNA reads TGTGCCAGCAGTTACCTCGTGTTAGGTATGAACACTGAAGCTTTCTTT. The rearrangement joins TRBV6-5 to TRBJ1-1; D is unclear. This CDR3 region has 16 residues. V dropped 2 bases and J dropped 0 bases, with 13 bases sitting between them. Germline-derived CDR1 and CDR2 are MNHEY and SVGAGI.

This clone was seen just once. CDR3 region: CASSHRGASNQPQHF. CDR3 DNA: TGTGCCAGCAGCCACAGGGGCGCCAGCAATCAGCCCCAGCATTTT. V usage is TRBV6-5 and J usage is TRBJ1-5, with 7 bases identical to TRBD1. CDR1 is MNHEY, CDR2 SVGAGI, per germline. This CDR3 spans 15 amino acids. V trimming: 6 bases; J trimming: 1 base; junction bases outside the gene matches: 6.

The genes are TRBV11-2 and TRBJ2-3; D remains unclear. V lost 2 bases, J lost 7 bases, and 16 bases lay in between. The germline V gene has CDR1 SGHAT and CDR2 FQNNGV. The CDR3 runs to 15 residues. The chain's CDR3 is CASSLRASTSNTQYF. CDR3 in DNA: TGTGCCAGCAGCTTACGGGCCAGCACATCAAATACGCAGTATTTT.

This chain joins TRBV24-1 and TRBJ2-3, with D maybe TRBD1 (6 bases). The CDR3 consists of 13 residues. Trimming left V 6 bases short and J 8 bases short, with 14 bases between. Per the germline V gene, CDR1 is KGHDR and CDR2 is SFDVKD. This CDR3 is CATSPATGGTQYF. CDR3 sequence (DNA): TGTGCCACCAGTCCCGCGACAGGAGGTACGCAGTATTTT.

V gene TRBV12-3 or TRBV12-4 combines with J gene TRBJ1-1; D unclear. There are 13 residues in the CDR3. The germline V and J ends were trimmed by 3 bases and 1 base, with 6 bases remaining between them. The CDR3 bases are TGTGCCAGCAGTTTCGGAGAGAACACTGAAGCTTTCTTT. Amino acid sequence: CASSFGENTEAFF.

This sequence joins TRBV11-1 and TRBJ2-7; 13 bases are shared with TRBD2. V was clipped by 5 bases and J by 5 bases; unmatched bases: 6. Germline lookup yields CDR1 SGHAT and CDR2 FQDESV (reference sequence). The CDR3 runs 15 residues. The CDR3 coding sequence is TGTGCCAGCAGCCCCGGACTAGCGGGGGAAAACGAGCAGTACTTC. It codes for CASSPGLAGENEQYF.

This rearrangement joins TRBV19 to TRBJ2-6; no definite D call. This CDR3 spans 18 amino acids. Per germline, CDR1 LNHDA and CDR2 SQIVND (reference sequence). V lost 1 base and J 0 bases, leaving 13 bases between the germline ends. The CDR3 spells CASSIGVVGLSGANVLTF. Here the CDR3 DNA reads TGTGCCAGTAGTATAGGCGTCGTTGGGCTCTCTGGGGCCAACGTCCTGACTTTC.

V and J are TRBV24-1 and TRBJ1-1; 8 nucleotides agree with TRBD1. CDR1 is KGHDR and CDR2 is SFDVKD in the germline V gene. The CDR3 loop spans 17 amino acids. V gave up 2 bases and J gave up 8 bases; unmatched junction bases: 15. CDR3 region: CATSDSSGTGGGREAFF. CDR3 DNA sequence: TGTGCCACCAGTGATTCCTCCGGGACAGGTGGGGGGCGGGAAGCTTTCTTT.

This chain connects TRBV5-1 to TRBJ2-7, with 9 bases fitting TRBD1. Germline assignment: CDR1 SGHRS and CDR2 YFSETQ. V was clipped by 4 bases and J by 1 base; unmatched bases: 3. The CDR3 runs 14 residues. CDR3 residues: CASSQTGGSYEQYF. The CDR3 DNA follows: TGCGCCAGCAGCCAGACAGGGGGATCCTACGAGCAGTACTTC. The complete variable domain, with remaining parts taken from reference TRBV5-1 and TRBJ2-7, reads KAGVTQTPRYLIKTRGQQVTLSCSPISGHRSVSWYQQTPGQGLQFLFEYFSETQRNKGNFPGRFSGRQFSNSRSEMNVSTLELGDSALYLCASSQTGGSYEQYFGPGTRLTVT.

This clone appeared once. In DNA, the CDR3 is TGTGCCAGCAGCCCCGATCGGGCAGGGGTGAAGAACACTGAAGCTTTCTTT. This encodes CASSPDRAGVKNTEAFF. The chain recombines TRBV2 with TRBJ1-1; possible D gene TRBD1, 6 bases. The germline V gene has CDR1 SNHLY and CDR2 FYNNEI. With 6 bases removed from V and 1 base from J, the gap between germline ends came to 21 bases. There are 17 residues in the CDR3. The complete variable domain, with remaining parts taken from reference TRBV2 and TRBJ1-1, reads EPEVTQTPSHQVTQMGQEVILRCVPISNHLYFYWYRQILGQKVEFLVSFYNNEISEKSEIFDDQFSVERPDGSNFTLKIRSTKLEDSAMYFCASSPDRAGVKNTEAFFGQGTRLTVV.

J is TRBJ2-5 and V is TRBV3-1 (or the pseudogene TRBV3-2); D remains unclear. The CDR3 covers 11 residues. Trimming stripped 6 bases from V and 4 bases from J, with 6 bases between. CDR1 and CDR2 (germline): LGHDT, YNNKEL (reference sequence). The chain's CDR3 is CASSRRETQYF. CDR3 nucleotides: TGTGCCAGCAGTCGAAGAGAGACCCAGTACTTC.

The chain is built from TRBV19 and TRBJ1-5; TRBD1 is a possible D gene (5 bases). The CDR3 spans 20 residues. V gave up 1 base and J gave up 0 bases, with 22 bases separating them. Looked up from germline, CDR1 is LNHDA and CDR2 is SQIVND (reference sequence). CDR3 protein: CASSIARGGAGRYSNQPQHF. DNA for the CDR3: TGTGCCAGTAGTATAGCCCGAGGAGGGGCGGGTCGATATAGCAATCAGCCCCAGCATTTT.

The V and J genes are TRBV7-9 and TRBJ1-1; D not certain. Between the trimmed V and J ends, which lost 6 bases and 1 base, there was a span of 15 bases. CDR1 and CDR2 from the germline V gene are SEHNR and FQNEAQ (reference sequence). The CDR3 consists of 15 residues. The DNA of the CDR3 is TGTGCCAGCAGACCTATTGTGGCTGAGAACACTGAAGCTTTCTTT. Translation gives CASRPIVAENTEAFF.

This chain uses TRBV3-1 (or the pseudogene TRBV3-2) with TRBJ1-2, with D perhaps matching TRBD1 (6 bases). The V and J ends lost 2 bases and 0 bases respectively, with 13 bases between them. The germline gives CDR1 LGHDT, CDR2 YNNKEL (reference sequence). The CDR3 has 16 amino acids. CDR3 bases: TGTGCCAGCAGCCAAATAATCAGGGGTTCTAACTATGGCTACACCTTC. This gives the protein CASSQIIRGSNYGYTF.

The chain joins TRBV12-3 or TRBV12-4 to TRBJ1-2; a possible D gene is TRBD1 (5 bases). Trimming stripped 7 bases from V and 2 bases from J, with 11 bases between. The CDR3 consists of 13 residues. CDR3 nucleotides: TGTGCCAGCAACTCCGGGGGGAACTATGGCTACACCTTC. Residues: CASNSGGNYGYTF.

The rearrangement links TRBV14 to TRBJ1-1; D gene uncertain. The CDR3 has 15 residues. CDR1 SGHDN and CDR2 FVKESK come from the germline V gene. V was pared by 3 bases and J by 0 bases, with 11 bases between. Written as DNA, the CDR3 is TGTGCCAGCAGCCAGCTCGAAGGCATGAACACTGAAGCTTTCTTT. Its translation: CASSQLEGMNTEAFF.

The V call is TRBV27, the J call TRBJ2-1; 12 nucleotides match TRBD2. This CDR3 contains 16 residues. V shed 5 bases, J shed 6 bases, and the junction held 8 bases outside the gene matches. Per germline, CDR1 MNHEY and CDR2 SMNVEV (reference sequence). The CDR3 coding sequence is TGTGCCAGCAGTACACTAGCGGGGGGCCCTTCCAATGAGCAGTTCTTC. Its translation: CASSTLAGGPSNEQFF.

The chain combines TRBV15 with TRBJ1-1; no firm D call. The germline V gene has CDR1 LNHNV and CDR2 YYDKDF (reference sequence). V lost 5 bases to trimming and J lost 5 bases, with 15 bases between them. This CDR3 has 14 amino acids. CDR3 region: CATSGRIQVTEAFF. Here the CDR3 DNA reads TGTGCCACCAGCGGGAGAATCCAGGTTACTGAAGCTTTCTTT. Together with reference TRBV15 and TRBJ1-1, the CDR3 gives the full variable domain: DAMVIQNPRYQVTQFGKPVTLSCSQTLNHNVMYWYQQKSSQAPKLLFHYYDKDFNNEADTPDNFQSRRPNTSFCFLDIRSPGLGDTAMYLCATSGRIQVTEAFFGQGTRLTVV.

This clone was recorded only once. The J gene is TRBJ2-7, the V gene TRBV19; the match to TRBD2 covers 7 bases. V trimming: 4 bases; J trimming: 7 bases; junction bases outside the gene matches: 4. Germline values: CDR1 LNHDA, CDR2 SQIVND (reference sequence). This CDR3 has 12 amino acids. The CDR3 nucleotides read TGTGCCAGTAGTACATGGGGGGGGGAGCAGTACTTC. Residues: CASSTWGGEQYF.

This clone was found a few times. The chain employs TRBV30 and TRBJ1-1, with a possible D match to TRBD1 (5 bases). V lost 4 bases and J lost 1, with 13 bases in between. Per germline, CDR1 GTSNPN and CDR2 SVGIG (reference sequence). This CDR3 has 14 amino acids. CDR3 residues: CAWTLKGPNTEAFF. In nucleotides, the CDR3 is TGTGCCTGGACCTTGAAGGGGCCGAACACTGAAGCTTTCTTT.

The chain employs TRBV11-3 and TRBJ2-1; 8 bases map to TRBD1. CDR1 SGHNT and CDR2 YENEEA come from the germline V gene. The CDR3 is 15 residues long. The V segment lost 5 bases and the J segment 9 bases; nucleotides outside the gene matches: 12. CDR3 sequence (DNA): TGTGCCAGCAGCCCCCGGACAGGGCGGAGTGGTGAGCAGTTCTTC. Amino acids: CASSPRTGRSGEQFF.

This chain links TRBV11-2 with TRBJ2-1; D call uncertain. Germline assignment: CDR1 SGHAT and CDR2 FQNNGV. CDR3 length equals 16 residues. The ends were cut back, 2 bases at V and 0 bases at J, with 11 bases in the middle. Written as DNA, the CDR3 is TGTGCCAGCAGCTTAAGCCCGGATTCCTCCTACAATGAGCAGTTCTTC. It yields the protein CASSLSPDSSYNEQFF.

The CDR3 loop reads CASSSLLAVITDTQYF. In nucleotides, the CDR3 is TGTGCCAGCAGCTCGTTACTAGCGGTAATTACAGATACGCAGTATTTT. This chain uses TRBV7-2 with TRBJ2-3, with 8 bases lining up with TRBD2. J lost 3 bases, V lost 4 bases, and 9 bases had no gene match. The CDR3 is 16 amino acids. Germline V gives CDR1 SGHTA, CDR2 FQGNSA. The full variable domain, its missing parts supplied by reference TRBV7-2 and TRBJ2-3, is GAGVSQSPSNKVTEKGKDVELRCDPISGHTALYWYRQSLGQGLEFLIYFQGNSAPDKSGLPSDRFSAERTGGSVSTLTIQRTQQEDSAVYLCASSSLLAVITDTQYFGPGTRLTVL.

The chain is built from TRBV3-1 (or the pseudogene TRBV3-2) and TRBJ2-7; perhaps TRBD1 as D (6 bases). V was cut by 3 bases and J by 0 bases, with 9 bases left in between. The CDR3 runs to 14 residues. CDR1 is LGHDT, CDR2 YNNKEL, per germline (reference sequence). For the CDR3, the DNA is TGTGCCAGCAGCCATGACAGGAGCTCCTACGAGCAGTACTTC. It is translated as CASSHDRSSYEQYF.

The CDR3, as DNA: TGCGCCAGCAGCACCAGCACAGGGGGCGGCTATGGCTACACCTTC. Residues: CASSTSTGGGYGYTF. The chain combines TRBV5-1 with TRBJ1-2; TRBD1 aligns across 9 bases. The CDR3 is 15 residues long. From germline, CDR1 is SGHRS and CDR2 YFSETQ. Trimming removed 4 bases from V and 4 bases from J; junction bases left unmatched: 8.

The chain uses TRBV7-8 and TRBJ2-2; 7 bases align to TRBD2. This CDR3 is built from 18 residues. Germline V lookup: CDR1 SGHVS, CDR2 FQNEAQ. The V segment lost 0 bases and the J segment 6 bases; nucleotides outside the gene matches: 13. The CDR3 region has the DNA TGTGCCAGCAGCTTAGCAATCCGAAGCGGGGTGGTTCCCGGGGAGCTGTTTTTT. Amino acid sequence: CASSLAIRSGVVPGELFF.

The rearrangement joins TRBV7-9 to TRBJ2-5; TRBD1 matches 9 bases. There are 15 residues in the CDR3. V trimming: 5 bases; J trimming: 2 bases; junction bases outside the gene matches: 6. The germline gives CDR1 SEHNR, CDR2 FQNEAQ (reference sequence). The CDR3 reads CASSTGQGLQETQYF. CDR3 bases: TGTGCCAGCAGCACGGGACAGGGACTTCAAGAGACCCAGTACTTC. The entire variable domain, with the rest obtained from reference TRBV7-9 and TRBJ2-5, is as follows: DTGVSQNPRHKITKRGQNVTFRCDPISEHNRLYWYRQTLGQGPEFLTYFQNEAQLEKSRLLSDRFSAERPKGSFSTLEIQRTEQGDSAMYLCASSTGQGLQETQYFGPGTRLLVL.

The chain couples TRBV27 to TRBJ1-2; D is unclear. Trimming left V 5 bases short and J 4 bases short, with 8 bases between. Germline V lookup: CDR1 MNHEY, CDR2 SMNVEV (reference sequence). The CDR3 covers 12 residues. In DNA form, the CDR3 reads TGTGCCAGCAGTCAGAGAGTCTATGGCTACACCTTC. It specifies CASSQRVYGYTF.